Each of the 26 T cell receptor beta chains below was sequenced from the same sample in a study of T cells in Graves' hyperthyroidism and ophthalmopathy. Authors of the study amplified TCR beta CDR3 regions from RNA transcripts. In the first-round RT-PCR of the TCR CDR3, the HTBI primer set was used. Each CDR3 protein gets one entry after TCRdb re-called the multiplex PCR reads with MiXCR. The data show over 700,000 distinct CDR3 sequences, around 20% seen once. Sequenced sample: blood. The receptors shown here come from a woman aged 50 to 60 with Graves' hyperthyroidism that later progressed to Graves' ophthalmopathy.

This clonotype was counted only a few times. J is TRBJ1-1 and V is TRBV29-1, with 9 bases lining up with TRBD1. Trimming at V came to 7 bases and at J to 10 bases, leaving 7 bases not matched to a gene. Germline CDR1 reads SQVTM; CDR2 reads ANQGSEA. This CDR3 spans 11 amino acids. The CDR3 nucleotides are TGCAGCGCGCACAGGGGGCTGTTAGCTTTCTTT. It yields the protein CSAHRGLLAFF.

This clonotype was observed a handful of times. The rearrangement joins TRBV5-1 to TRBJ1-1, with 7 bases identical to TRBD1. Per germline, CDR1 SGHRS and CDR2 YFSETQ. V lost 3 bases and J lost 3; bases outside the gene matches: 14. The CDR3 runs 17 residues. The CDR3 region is CASSWTFLPGGDTEAFF. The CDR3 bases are TGCGCCAGCAGCTGGACTTTCCTTCCAGGGGGGGACACTGAAGCTTTCTTT.

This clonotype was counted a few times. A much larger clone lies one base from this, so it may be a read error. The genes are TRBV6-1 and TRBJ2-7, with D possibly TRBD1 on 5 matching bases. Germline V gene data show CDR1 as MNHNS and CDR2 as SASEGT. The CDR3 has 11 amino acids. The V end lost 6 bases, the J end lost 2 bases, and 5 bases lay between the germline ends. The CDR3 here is CASRDTYEQYF. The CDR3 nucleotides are TGTGCCAGCAGGGACACCTACGAGCAGTACTTC.

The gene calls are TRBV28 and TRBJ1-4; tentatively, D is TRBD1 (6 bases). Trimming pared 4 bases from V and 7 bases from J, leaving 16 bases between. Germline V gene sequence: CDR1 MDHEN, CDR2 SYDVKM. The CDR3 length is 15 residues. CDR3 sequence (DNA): TGTGCCAGCAGTTCCCCGACAGGCTCCGGTGAAAAACTGTTTTTT. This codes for CASSSPTGSGEKLFF.

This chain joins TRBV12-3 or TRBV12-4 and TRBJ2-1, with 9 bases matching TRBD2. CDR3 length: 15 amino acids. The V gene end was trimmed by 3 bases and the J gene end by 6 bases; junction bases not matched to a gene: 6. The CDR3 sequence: CASSFSRGGVNEQFF. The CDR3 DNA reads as TGTGCCAGCAGTTTCTCGCGGGGGGGCGTCAATGAGCAGTTCTTC.

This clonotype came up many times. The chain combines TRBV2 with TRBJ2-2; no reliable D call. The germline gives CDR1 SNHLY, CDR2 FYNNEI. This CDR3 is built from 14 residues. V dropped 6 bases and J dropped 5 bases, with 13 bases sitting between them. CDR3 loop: CASSAGRSTGELFF. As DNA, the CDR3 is TGTGCCAGCAGCGCAGGAAGGAGTACCGGGGAGCTGTTTTTT.

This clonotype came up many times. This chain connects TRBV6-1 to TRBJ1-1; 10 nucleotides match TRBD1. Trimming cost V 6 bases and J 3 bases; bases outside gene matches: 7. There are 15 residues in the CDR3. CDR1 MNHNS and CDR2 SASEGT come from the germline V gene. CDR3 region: CASRDGTGAHTEAFF. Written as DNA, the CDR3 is TGTGCCAGCAGGGACGGGACAGGGGCACACACTGAAGCTTTCTTT.

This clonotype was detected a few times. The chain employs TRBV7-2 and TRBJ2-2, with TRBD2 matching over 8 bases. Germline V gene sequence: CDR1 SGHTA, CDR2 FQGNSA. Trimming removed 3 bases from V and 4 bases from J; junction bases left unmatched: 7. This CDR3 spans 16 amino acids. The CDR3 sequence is CASSLSGGDFTGELFF. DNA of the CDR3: TGTGCCAGCAGCTTGAGCGGGGGCGATTTCACCGGGGAGCTGTTTTTT.

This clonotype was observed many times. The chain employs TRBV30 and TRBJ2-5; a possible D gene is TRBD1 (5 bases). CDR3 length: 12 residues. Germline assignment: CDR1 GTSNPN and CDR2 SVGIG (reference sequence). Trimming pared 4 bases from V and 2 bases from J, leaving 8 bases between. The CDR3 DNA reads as TGTGCCTGGATAAGGGGTCAAGAGACCCAGTACTTC. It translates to CAWIRGQETQYF.

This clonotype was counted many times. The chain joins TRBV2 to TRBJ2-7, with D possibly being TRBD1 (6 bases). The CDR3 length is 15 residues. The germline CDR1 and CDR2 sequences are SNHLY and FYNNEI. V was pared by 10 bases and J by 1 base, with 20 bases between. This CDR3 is CATLEAAGVSYEQYF. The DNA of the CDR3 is TGTGCCACCTTAGAGGCGGCAGGGGTATCCTACGAGCAGTACTTC.

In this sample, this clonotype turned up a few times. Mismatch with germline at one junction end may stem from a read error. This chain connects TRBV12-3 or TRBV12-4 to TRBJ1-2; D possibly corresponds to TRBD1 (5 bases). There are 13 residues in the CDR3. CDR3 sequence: CTSAQGRVYGYTF. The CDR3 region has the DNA TGTACCAGCGCCCAGGGCAGAGTCTATGGCTACACCTTC.

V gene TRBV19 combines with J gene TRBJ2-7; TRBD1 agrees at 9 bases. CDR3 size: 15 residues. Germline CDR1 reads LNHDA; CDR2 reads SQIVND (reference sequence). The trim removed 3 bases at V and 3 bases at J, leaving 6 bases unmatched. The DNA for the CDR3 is TGTGCCAGTAGTATGGCACAGGGGGCTCTCTACGAGCAGTACTTC. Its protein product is CASSMAQGALYEQYF.

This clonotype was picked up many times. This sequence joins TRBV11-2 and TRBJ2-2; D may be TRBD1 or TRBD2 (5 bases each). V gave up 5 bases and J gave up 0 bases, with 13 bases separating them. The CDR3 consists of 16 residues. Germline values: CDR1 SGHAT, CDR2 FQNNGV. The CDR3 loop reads CASSPALGANTGELFF. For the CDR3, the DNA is TGTGCCAGCAGCCCCGCCTTGGGGGCGAACACCGGGGAGCTGTTTTTT.

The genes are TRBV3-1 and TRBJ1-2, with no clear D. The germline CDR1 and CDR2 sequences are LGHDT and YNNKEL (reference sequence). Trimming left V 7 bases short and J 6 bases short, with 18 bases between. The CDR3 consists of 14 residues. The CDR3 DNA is TGTGCCAGCACGAAAGCGCACAGCACCCATGGCTACACCTTC. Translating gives CASTKAHSTHGYTF.

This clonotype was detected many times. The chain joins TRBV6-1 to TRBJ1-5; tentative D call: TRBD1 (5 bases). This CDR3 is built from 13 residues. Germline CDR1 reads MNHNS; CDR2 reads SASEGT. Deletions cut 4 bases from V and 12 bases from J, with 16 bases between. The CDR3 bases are TGTGCCAGCAGTGGGGGGGGGACGCTATTCCAGCATTTT. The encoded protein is CASSGGGTLFQHF.

CDR3 DNA sequence: TGTGCCAGCAGCTTAGCGACACTCCCGAACACTGAAGCTTTCTTT. Protein sequence: CASSLATLPNTEAFF. The chain uses TRBV7-6 and TRBJ1-1; D ambiguous. The germline V gene encodes CDR1 SGHVS and CDR2 FNYEAQ. V was pared by 0 bases and J by 1 base, with 9 bases between. This CDR3 is 15 amino acids long.

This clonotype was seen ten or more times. The CDR3 protein is CASRKLSSGGANTGELFF. CDR3 DNA: TGTGCCAGCAGGAAGCTTAGTAGCGGGGGGGCGAACACCGGGGAGCTGTTTTTT. The V and J genes are TRBV6-1 and TRBJ2-2; 11 bases match TRBD2. Germline V lookup: CDR1 MNHNS, CDR2 SASEGT. The CDR3 has 18 amino acids. V gave up 6 bases and J gave up 0 bases; unmatched junction bases: 9.

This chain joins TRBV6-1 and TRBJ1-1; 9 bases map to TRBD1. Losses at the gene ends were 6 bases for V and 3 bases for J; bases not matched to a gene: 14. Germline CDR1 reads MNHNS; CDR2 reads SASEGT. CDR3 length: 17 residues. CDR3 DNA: TGTGCCAGCAGCCGAAGTCCCGGGACAGGGTTTGACACTGAAGCTTTCTTT. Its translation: CASSRSPGTGFDTEAFF.

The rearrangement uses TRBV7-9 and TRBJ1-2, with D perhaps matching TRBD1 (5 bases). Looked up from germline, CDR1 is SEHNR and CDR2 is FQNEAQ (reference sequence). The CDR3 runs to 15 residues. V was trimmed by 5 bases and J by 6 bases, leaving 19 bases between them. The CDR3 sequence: CASSGTFLGEDGYTF. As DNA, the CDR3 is TGTGCCAGCAGCGGGACCTTTTTGGGGGAGGATGGCTACACCTTC.

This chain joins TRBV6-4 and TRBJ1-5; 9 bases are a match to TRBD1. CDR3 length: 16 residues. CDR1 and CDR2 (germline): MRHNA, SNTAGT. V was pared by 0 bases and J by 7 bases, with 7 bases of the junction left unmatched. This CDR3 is CASSDSQGARRQPQHF. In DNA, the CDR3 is TGTGCCAGCAGTGACTCACAGGGGGCGCGGAGACAGCCCCAGCATTTT.

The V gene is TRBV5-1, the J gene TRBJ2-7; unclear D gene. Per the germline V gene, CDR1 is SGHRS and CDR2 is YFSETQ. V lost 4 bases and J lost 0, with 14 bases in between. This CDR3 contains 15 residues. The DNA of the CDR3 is TGCGCCAGCAGCCCTGAAGCCTCCCTCTCCTACGAGCAGTACTTC. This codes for CASSPEASLSYEQYF.

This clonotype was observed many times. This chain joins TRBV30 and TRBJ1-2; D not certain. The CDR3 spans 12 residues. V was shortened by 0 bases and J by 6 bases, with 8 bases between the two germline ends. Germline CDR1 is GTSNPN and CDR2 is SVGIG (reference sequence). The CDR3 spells CAWSVNGNGYTF. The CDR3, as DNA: TGTGCCTGGAGTGTAAACGGGAATGGCTACACCTTC.

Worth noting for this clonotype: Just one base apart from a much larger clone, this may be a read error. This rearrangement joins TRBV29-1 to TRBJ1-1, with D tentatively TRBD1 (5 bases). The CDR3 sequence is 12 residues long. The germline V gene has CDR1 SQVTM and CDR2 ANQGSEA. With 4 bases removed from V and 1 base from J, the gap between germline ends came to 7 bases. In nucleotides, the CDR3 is TGCAGCGTTGTGGACACGAACACTGAAGCTTTCTTT. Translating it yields CSVVDTNTEAFF.

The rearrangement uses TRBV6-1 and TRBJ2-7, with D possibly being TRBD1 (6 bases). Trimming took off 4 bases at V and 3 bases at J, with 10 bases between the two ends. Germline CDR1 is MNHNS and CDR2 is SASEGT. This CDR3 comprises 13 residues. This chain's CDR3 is CASSGIQGYEQYF. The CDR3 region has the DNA TGTGCCAGCAGTGGAATACAGGGCTACGAGCAGTACTTC.

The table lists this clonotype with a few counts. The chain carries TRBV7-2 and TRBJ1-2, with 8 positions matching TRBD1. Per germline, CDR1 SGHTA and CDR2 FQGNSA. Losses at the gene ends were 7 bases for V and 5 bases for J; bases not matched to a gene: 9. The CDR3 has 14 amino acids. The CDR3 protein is CASNLGQGSYGYTF. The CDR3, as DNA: TGTGCCAGCAACCTAGGACAGGGATCATATGGCTACACCTTC.

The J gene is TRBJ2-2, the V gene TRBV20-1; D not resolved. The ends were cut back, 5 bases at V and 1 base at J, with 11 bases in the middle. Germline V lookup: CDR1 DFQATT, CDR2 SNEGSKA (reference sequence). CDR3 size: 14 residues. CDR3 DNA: TGCAGTGCTCCAGAAAAGCTGAACACCGGGGAGCTGTTTTTT. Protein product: CSAPEKLNTGELFF.